These T cell receptor beta chains were read from a single sample in a study of control samples from healthy donors and cancer patients. Assay used: immunoSEQ multiplex PCR; TCRdb lists only in-frame clones, some missing. The sample lists 70,000 to 80,000 clones, 85% to 90% occurring once. Sequencing was done on a sample of PBMCs. The receptors come from an older woman with head and neck cancer. Both conserved end residues are part of each CDR3. The order of the fields is V gene, D gene, J gene, clone size, CDR3 DNA, CDR3 protein. D genes are given only for firm matches. Only part of the rows carry a size: once, few, many, or a class if the clone is expanded.

V gene: TRBV5-8
D gene: TRBD1
J gene: TRBJ2-2
clone size: .
CDR3 DNA: TGTGCCAGCAGCTTGGACAGGGGCCCGGACACCGGGGAGCTGTTTTTT
CDR3 protein: CASSLDRGPDTGELFF

V gene: TRBV25-1
D gene: .
J gene: TRBJ1-6
clone size: .
CDR3 DNA: TGTGCCAGCAGTGAGGATTCACCCCTCCACTTT
CDR3 protein: CASSEDSPLHF

V gene: TRBV7-3
D gene: .
J gene: TRBJ1-5
clone size: .
CDR3 DNA: TGTGCCAGCAGCTCCTCCGTCGGACAGCCCCAGCATTTT
CDR3 protein: CASSSSVGQPQHF

V gene: TRBV15
D gene: .
J gene: TRBJ1-5
clone size: .
CDR3 DNA: TGTGCCACCAGCAGTCCTCAGGGGCTCAATCAGCCCCAGCATTTT
CDR3 protein: CATSSPQGLNQPQHF

V gene: TRBV6-1
D gene: .
J gene: TRBJ1-4
clone size: once
CDR3 DNA: TGTGCCAGCAGTGAAATGGTCGGGGGGCAACTGTTTTTT
CDR3 protein: CASSEMVGGQLFF

V gene: TRBV6-2/TRBV6-3
D gene: .
J gene: TRBJ2-7
clone size: .
CDR3 DNA: TGTGCCAGCAGTCCGTACTACGAGCAGTACTTC
CDR3 protein: CASSPYYEQYF

V gene: TRBV6-5
D gene: TRBD1
J gene: TRBJ1-2
clone size: .
CDR3 DNA: TGTGCCAGCACGGCCTCAACAGGGGATTATGGCTACACCTTC
CDR3 protein: CASTASTGDYGYTF

V gene: TRBV5-1
D gene: .
J gene: TRBJ2-7
clone size: .
CDR3 DNA: TGCGCCAGCAGCTTGGCCTCCGGGTACGAGCAGTACTTC
CDR3 protein: CASSLASGYEQYF

V gene: TRBV7-2
D gene: TRBD2
J gene: TRBJ2-1
clone size: .
CDR3 DNA: TGTGCTAGCAGCCAAGGACTAGCGGGAACAGTGTACTCCTACAATGAGCAGTTCTTC
CDR3 protein: CASSQGLAGTVYSYNEQFF

V gene: TRBV4-2
D gene: .
J gene: TRBJ2-5
clone size: .
CDR3 DNA: TGTGCCAGCAGCCTCGACCGCCGGGGAGCAAGGGGGACCCAGTACTTC
CDR3 protein: CASSLDRRGARGTQYF

V gene: TRBV28
D gene: .
J gene: TRBJ1-1
clone size: .
CDR3 DNA: TGTGCCAGCAGACAGCTGAACACTGAAGCTTTCTTT
CDR3 protein: CASRQLNTEAFF

V gene: TRBV6-2/TRBV6-3
D gene: TRBD2
J gene: TRBJ2-7
clone size: .
CDR3 DNA: TGTGCCAGCAGTCCGGGGCTAGCGGGAGCCTCCTACGAGCAGTACTTC
CDR3 protein: CASSPGLAGASYEQYF